These 27 T cell receptor beta chains share one sample of origin, sequenced in a study of T-cell memory formation after mild COVID-19. Each CDR3 protein gets one entry after TCRdb re-called the 5' RACE reads with MiXCR. The sample consists of about 270,000 distinct CDR3 sequences, roughly 17% of them appearing once. The specimen sequenced was PBMCs or a T cell subset sorted from them (not recorded which). These receptors were taken from a man between 18 and 29 years old who had mild COVID-19 (a few samples of this study predate the infection). Cell type and time point are not known.

DNA of the CDR3: TGCGCCAGCAGCCAAGACTCTCCGGGACTAGCGGGGGGGCAGGACATTCAGTACTTC. Protein sequence: CASSQDSPGLAGGQDIQYF. The rearrangement uses TRBV4-3 and TRBJ2-4, with TRBD2 matching over 16 bases. The CDR3 is made up of 19 amino acids. Trimming removed 0 bases from V and 8 bases from J; junction bases left unmatched: 10. The germline V gene encodes CDR1 LGHNA and CDR2 YSLEER.

The chain couples TRBV6-5 to TRBJ2-5, with 10 bases identical to TRBD2. The CDR3 consists of 16 residues. Per the germline V gene, CDR1 is MNHEY and CDR2 is SVGAGI. Trimming took 4 bases from V and 1 from J; bases not matched to a gene: 6. This CDR3 is CASSSYRLAGQETQYF. CDR3 in DNA: TGTGCCAGCAGTTCCTACCGACTAGCGGGCCAAGAGACCCAGTACTTC.

The DNA for the CDR3 is TGTGCCAGCAGCCCCTCGGGGACCGGGGAGCTGTTTTTT. Its translation is CASSPSGTGELFF. The chain joins TRBV9 to TRBJ2-2; D possibly corresponds to TRBD2 (5 bases). Trimming took off 4 bases at V and 5 bases at J, with 9 bases between the two ends. The CDR3 loop spans 13 amino acids. Germline-derived CDR1 and CDR2 are SGDLS and YYNGEE.

The gene calls are TRBV4-1 and TRBJ1-1; the D is unclear. CDR1 is MGHRA and CDR2 is YSYEKL in the germline V gene. The CDR3 sequence is 16 residues long. V lost 2 bases and J lost 11, with 24 bases in between. CDR3 sequence (DNA): TGCGCCAGCAGCCAAACTATGGGTGCGTCGGGGTCAGCGGCTTTCTTT. Its protein product is CASSQTMGASGSAAFF.

This clonotype was recorded a few times. The CDR3 bases are TGCAGCGTTGGACAACAGGGGGAATCTAATGAAAAACTGTTTTTT. Its translation is CSVGQQGESNEKLFF. The chain links TRBV29-1 to TRBJ1-4; 8 nucleotides match TRBD1. This CDR3 region has 15 residues. With V trimmed by 4 bases and J by 3 bases, 7 bases remained unmatched. Germline loops: CDR1 SQVTM, CDR2 ANQGSEA.

This clonotype was detected a few times. CDR3 residues: CASSPQLRASGANVLTF. The DNA for the CDR3 is TGTGCCAGCAGCCCTCAATTGAGGGCCTCTGGGGCCAACGTCCTGACTTTC. The chain carries TRBV7-3 and TRBJ2-6; a possible D gene is TRBD2 (5 bases). V lost 5 bases and J lost 0, with 14 bases in between. Germline CDR1 reads SGHTA; CDR2 reads FQGTGA. The CDR3 loop spans 17 amino acids.

A few counts support this clonotype. The chain couples TRBV9 to TRBJ2-2; 9 bases align to TRBD2. V lost 4 bases to trimming and J lost 4 bases; unmatched junction nucleotides: 8. Germline CDR1 is SGDLS and CDR2 is YYNGEE. The CDR3 has 16 amino acids. The CDR3 is CASSPRKTSGTGELFF. DNA for the CDR3: TGTGCCAGCAGCCCCCGCAAGACTAGCGGCACCGGGGAGCTGTTTTTT.

This clonotype has just a few counts. V usage is TRBV12-3 or TRBV12-4 and J usage is TRBJ2-2, with 8 bases identical to TRBD2. The CDR3 is made up of 16 amino acids. With 3 bases clipped from V and 5 bases from J, the junction kept 8 bases outside the gene matches. In DNA, the CDR3 is TGTGCCAGCAGTTTGTTTCGGGGGGGCGGTACCGGGGAGCTGTTTTTT. Translating it yields CASSLFRGGGTGELFF.

At least ten counts were recorded for this clonotype. V is TRBV11-2 and J is TRBJ1-6; the D is unclear. This CDR3 has 16 residues. Trimming took off 5 bases at V and 14 bases at J, with 25 bases between the two ends. Germline-derived CDR1 and CDR2 are SGHAT and FQNNGV. CDR3 residues: CASSPQALRVTEALHF. CDR3 nucleotides: TGTGCCAGCAGCCCTCAGGCCTTAAGGGTAACGGAGGCCCTCCACTTT.

V usage is TRBV7-2 and J usage is TRBJ2-6; D not resolved. The germline V and J ends were trimmed by 3 bases and 2 bases, with 8 bases remaining between them. The CDR3 extends over 15 amino acids. Germline V CDR1 and CDR2: SGHTA, FQGNSA. The CDR3 DNA reads TGTGCCAGCAGCTTGGTGGCAGCTGGGGCCAACGTCCTGACTTTC. Translating gives CASSLVAAGANVLTF.

The sample holds a few counts of this clonotype. The chain employs TRBV4-1 and TRBJ1-2, with D uncertain. CDR3 length equals 14 residues. Germline-derived CDR1 and CDR2 are MGHRA and YSYEKL. V dropped 4 bases and J dropped 10 bases, with 19 bases sitting between them. The CDR3 DNA reads as TGCGCCAGCAGCCTGGACGTTGGCCCGAGAGACTACACCTTC. This translates into CASSLDVGPRDYTF.

The chain combines TRBV19 with TRBJ2-4; tentatively, D is TRBD2 (6 bases). This CDR3 contains 16 residues. CDR1 and CDR2 from the germline V gene are LNHDA and SQIVND (reference sequence). Trimming removed 3 bases from V and 3 bases from J, with 15 bases in between. The CDR3 spells CASSIEEGNFKNIQYF. The CDR3 DNA is TGTGCCAGTAGTATCGAGGAGGGGAACTTCAAAAACATTCAGTACTTC.

This clonotype showed up just a few times. The chain links TRBV12-3 or TRBV12-4 to TRBJ1-1, with D perhaps TRBD1 (5 bases). V was cut by 6 bases and J by 3 bases, with 17 bases left in between. The CDR3 is 15 residues long. Written as DNA, the CDR3 is TGTGCCAGCAGAAAACTGCGGGGGTACGACACTGAAGCTTTCTTT. Protein sequence: CASRKLRGYDTEAFF.

This chain connects TRBV29-1 to TRBJ2-1, with D perhaps matching TRBD2 (5 bases). Trimming cost V 4 bases and J 9 bases, with 10 bases left between them. The CDR3 covers 11 residues. Germline values: CDR1 SQVTM, CDR2 ANQGSEA. The CDR3 sequence: CSVASGIEQFF. The CDR3, as DNA: TGCAGCGTTGCTTCGGGGATTGAGCAGTTCTTC.

This clonotype was seen a handful of times. This chain links TRBV6-6 with TRBJ2-3, with 8 positions matching TRBD2. Losses at the gene ends were 10 bases for V and 2 bases for J; bases not matched to a gene: 11. From germline, CDR1 is MNHNY and CDR2 SVGAGI (reference sequence). The CDR3 is made up of 15 amino acids. In DNA, the CDR3 is TGTGCCATCCGAGGAGCGGGAGTTGCCACAGATACGCAGTATTTT. It codes for CAIRGAGVATDTQYF.

CDR3: CASSLVSGHPRETQYF. The CDR3 DNA follows: TGTGCCAGCAGCTTGGTTTCTGGACACCCTCGGGAGACCCAGTACTTC. The genes are TRBV5-6 and TRBJ2-5; D is possibly TRBD1 (5 bases). Germline V lookup: CDR1 SGHDT, CDR2 YYEEEE. The V gene lost 0 bases and the J gene lost 5 bases, with 17 bases spanning the gap. CDR3 length: 16 residues. The whole variable domain, filled in from reference TRBV5-6 and TRBJ2-5, reads DAGVTQSPTHLIKTRGQQVTLRCSPKSGHDTVSWYQQALGQGPQFIFQYYEEEERQRGNFPDRFSGHQFPNYSSELNVNALLLGDSALYLCASSLVSGHPRETQYFGPGTRLLVL.

This clonotype was observed a few times. J is TRBJ2-5 and V is TRBV20-1; no firm D call. The CDR3 is made up of 13 amino acids. Germline V gene sequence: CDR1 DFQATT, CDR2 SNEGSKA (reference sequence). V was trimmed by 1 base and J by 2 bases, leaving 8 bases between them. CDR3 DNA sequence: TGCAGTGCTAGAGTATCCAGACAAGAGACCCAGTACTTC. Its translation is CSARVSRQETQYF.

Only one count was recorded for this clonotype. V is TRBV15 and J is TRBJ2-3; D ambiguous. The length of the CDR3 is 14 residues. The ends were cut back, 5 bases at V and 5 bases at J, with 14 bases in the middle. Germline V gives CDR1 LNHNV, CDR2 YYDKDF (reference sequence). CDR3 residues: CATSSPGGGDTQYF. DNA of the CDR3: TGTGCCACCAGCTCCCCTGGCGGCGGAGATACGCAGTATTTT.

The CDR3 nucleotides are TGTGCCAGCAGCGGCCCTCCCGGCTATGAGCAGTTCTTC. It yields the protein CASSGPPGYEQFF. This chain joins TRBV3-1 and TRBJ2-1; D is uncertain. Trimming pared 5 bases from V and 8 bases from J, leaving 13 bases between. The germline CDR1 and CDR2 sequences are LGHDT and YNNKEL (reference sequence). CDR3 length: 13 residues.

This clonotype came up a few times. This sequence joins TRBV15 and TRBJ2-1, with TRBD2 identical over 9 bases. Per germline, CDR1 LNHNV and CDR2 YYDKDF (reference sequence). This CDR3 is 16 amino acids long. J lost 10 bases, V lost 5 bases, and 15 bases had no gene match. The CDR3 DNA sequence: TGTGCCACCAGCCCCCGGGGGCGGGGGGGCCAGCGGGAGCAGTTCTTC. Protein sequence: CATSPRGRGGQREQFF.

The gene calls are TRBV2 and TRBJ1-5; 9 nucleotides match TRBD1. The germline CDR1 and CDR2 sequences are SNHLY and FYNNEI. V shed 8 bases, J shed 1 base, and the junction held 6 bases outside the gene matches. The CDR3 spans 15 residues. The CDR3 spells CASADRGGSNQPQHF. In DNA form, the CDR3 reads TGTGCCAGCGCCGACAGGGGGGGGAGCAATCAGCCCCAGCATTTT. Drawing the rest from reference TRBV2 and TRBJ1-5, the complete variable domain is EPEVTQTPSHQVTQMGQEVILRCVPISNHLYFYWYRQILGQKVEFLVSFYNNEISEKSEIFDDQFSVERPDGSNFTLKIRSTKLEDSAMYFCASADRGGSNQPQHFGDGTRLSIL.

The V gene is TRBV4-1, the J gene TRBJ1-1, with 8 bases identical to TRBD1. J lost 1 base, V lost 8 bases, and 0 bases had no gene match. CDR3 size: 12 residues. Germline CDR1 reads MGHRA; CDR2 reads YSYEKL. This CDR3 is CASGQGNTEAFF. CDR3 DNA: TGCGCCAGCGGACAGGGGAACACTGAAGCTTTCTTT.

The rearrangement links TRBV20-1 to TRBJ1-6; weak D call: TRBD1 (5 bases). V lost 0 bases to trimming and J lost 4 bases, with 22 bases between them. This CDR3 region has 19 residues. Germline V gene sequence: CDR1 DFQATT, CDR2 SNEGSKA (reference sequence). This CDR3 reads CSARDLGSEGPYYNSPLHF. CDR3 sequence (DNA): TGCAGTGCTAGAGATTTGGGGTCTGAGGGACCCTATTATAATTCACCCCTCCACTTT.

The sample holds many counts of this clonotype. The CDR3 sequence: CASSLQQETQYF. The CDR3, as DNA: TGTGCCAGCAGTTTACAGCAAGAGACCCAGTACTTC. V gene TRBV7-9 combines with J gene TRBJ2-5, with D uncertain. The CDR3 extends over 12 amino acids. Trimming took off 6 bases at V and 2 bases at J, with 7 bases between the two ends. In germline, CDR1 is SEHNR, CDR2 FQNEAQ (reference sequence).

This clonotype was observed a handful of times. The chain is built from TRBV7-8 and TRBJ1-5, with D unresolved. The germline CDR1 and CDR2 sequences are SGHVS and FQNEAQ. The CDR3 is 15 residues long. V lost 1 base to trimming and J lost 4 bases, with 11 bases between them. CDR3 nucleotide sequence: TGTGCCAGCAGCTTAGTACTAGGGCAGAATCAGCCCCAGCATTTT. This codes for CASSLVLGQNQPQHF. Combining the CDR3 with reference TRBV7-8 and TRBJ1-5 gives the whole variable domain GAGVSQSPRYKVAKRGQDVALRCDPISGHVSLFWYQQALGQGPEFLTYFQNEAQLDKSGLPSDRFFAERPEGSVSTLKIQRTQQEDSAVYLCASSLVLGQNQPQHFGDGTRLSIL.

This clonotype has more than one count but fewer than ten. CDR3 nucleotides: TGTGCCAGCAGCGACACAAGCACCGGGGAGCTGTTTTTT. This gives the protein CASSDTSTGELFF. The chain is built from TRBV7-9 and TRBJ2-2; D gene ambiguous. The germline V gene encodes CDR1 SEHNR and CDR2 FQNEAQ (reference sequence). Trimming stripped 5 bases from V and 4 bases from J, with 8 bases between. The CDR3 is 13 residues long.

The CDR3 reads CSARLPGLDPDTQYF. The DNA for the CDR3 is TGCAGTGCTAGGCTCCCGGGACTTGACCCGGATACGCAGTATTTT. This chain uses TRBV20-1 with TRBJ2-3, with D possibly being TRBD2 (6 bases). The CDR3 totals 15 residues. From germline, CDR1 is DFQATT and CDR2 SNEGSKA (reference sequence). Trimming stripped 3 bases from V and 6 bases from J, with 19 bases between.